A selection of T cell receptor beta chains follows, all from one sample in a study of regulatory T cells in long-lasting Graves disease. One entry per CDR3 protein results from TCRdb running MiXCR on the multiplex PCR reads. This table has around 400,000 distinct CDR3 sequences, roughly 15% appearing once. The sequencing used peripheral blood mononuclear cells (PBMCs), collected at new diagnosis, from a patient treated with antithyroid drugs. These TCRs come from a female donor with Graves disease. CDR3s include the opening cysteine and the closing phenylalanine or tryptophan. Each record gives: J gene, V gene, clone size, D gene, CDR3 protein, CDR3 DNA. D genes are given only for firm matches. Clone size, where shown, is once, few, many, or a class for clones that have expanded.

j_gene: TRBJ2-1
v_gene: TRBV2
abundance: .
d_gene: TRBD2
CDR3aa: CASSDRGGGYNEQFF
CDR3nt: TGTGCCAGCAGTGACCGCGGGGGGGGTTACAATGAGCAGTTCTTC

j_gene: TRBJ2-1
v_gene: TRBV7-2
abundance: many
d_gene: .
CDR3aa: CASSLARVGEQFF
CDR3nt: TGTGCCAGCAGCTTAGCCAGGGTTGGGGAGCAGTTCTTC

j_gene: TRBJ2-7
v_gene: TRBV6-1
abundance: .
d_gene: .
CDR3aa: CASSTGRASSYEQYF
CDR3nt: TGTGCCAGCAGTACCGGACGGGCAAGCTCCTACGAGCAGTACTTC

j_gene: TRBJ2-2
v_gene: TRBV24-1
abundance: .
d_gene: .
CDR3aa: CATSDQRTINTGELFF
CDR3nt: TGTGCCACCAGTGATCAGCGGACCATAAACACCGGGGAGCTGTTTTTT

j_gene: TRBJ2-1
v_gene: TRBV2
abundance: .
d_gene: .
CDR3aa: CASSRGQGLWNEQFF
CDR3nt: TGTGCCAGCAGCCGCGGTCAGGGCCTGTGGAATGAGCAGTTCTTC

j_gene: TRBJ1-5
v_gene: TRBV19
abundance: few
d_gene: .
CDR3aa: CASSIEPSNQPQHF
CDR3nt: TGTGCCAGTAGTATAGAGCCCAGCAATCAGCCCCAGCATTTT

j_gene: TRBJ2-7
v_gene: TRBV9
abundance: many
d_gene: .
CDR3aa: CASSVNLGGYEQYF
CDR3nt: TGTGCCAGCAGCGTCAACTTAGGGGGGTACGAGCAGTACTTC

j_gene: TRBJ2-3
v_gene: TRBV7-2
abundance: many
d_gene: TRBD1
CDR3aa: CASSPHRVRDRAGYF
CDR3nt: TGTGCCAGCAGCCCCCACCGGGTCCGGGACAGGGCTGGCTATTTT

j_gene: TRBJ2-6
v_gene: TRBV29-1
abundance: few
d_gene: TRBD1
CDR3aa: CSVEAVSGQGYSGANVLTF
CDR3nt: TGCAGCGTTGAAGCGGTGTCTGGACAGGGGTACTCTGGGGCCAACGTCCTGACTTTC

j_gene: TRBJ1-5
v_gene: TRBV20-1
abundance: .
d_gene: .
CDR3aa: CSARGPDQPQHF
CDR3nt: TGCAGTGCTAGAGGTCCCGATCAGCCCCAGCATTTT

j_gene: TRBJ1-4
v_gene: TRBV12-5
abundance: many
d_gene: .
CDR3aa: CASGVPDSEKLFF
CDR3nt: TGTGCTAGTGGGGTGCCGGACAGTGAAAAACTGTTTTTT

j_gene: TRBJ1-4
v_gene: TRBV28
abundance: many
d_gene: TRBD1
CDR3aa: CASSLTGTGGFPTNEKLFF
CDR3nt: TGTGCCAGCAGTTTAACCGGGACAGGGGGATTCCCAACTAATGAAAAACTGTTTTTT

j_gene: TRBJ1-1
v_gene: TRBV29-1
abundance: many
d_gene: .
CDR3aa: CSVDLSGMNTEAFF
CDR3nt: TGCAGCGTTGATTTGTCAGGCATGAACACTGAAGCTTTCTTT

j_gene: TRBJ2-1
v_gene: TRBV4-3
abundance: few
d_gene: .
CDR3aa: CASSQLGLNNEQFF
CDR3nt: TGCGCCAGCAGCCAACTCGGCCTTAACAATGAGCAGTTCTTC

j_gene: TRBJ2-1
v_gene: TRBV11-2
abundance: many
d_gene: TRBD2
CDR3aa: CASSLSGLAVNEQFF
CDR3nt: TGTGCCAGCAGCTTATCCGGACTAGCCGTTAATGAGCAGTTCTTC

j_gene: TRBJ2-1
v_gene: TRBV2
abundance: .
d_gene: .
CDR3aa: CASYGLSSYNEQFF
CDR3nt: TGTGCCAGCTACGGACTCAGCTCCTACAATGAGCAGTTCTTC

j_gene: TRBJ1-4
v_gene: TRBV9
abundance: few
d_gene: TRBD1
CDR3aa: CASSANQGAHNEKLFF
CDR3nt: TGTGCCAGCAGCGCGAACCAGGGGGCCCACAATGAAAAACTGTTTTTT

j_gene: TRBJ1-2
v_gene: TRBV29-1
abundance: few
d_gene: .
CDR3aa: CSGGGDGYTF
CDR3nt: TGCAGCGGCGGGGGAGATGGCTACACCTTC

j_gene: TRBJ1-5
v_gene: TRBV18
abundance: few
d_gene: .
CDR3aa: CASSPFYGNQPQHF
CDR3nt: TGTGCCAGCTCACCATTCTACGGGAATCAGCCCCAGCATTTT

j_gene: TRBJ2-1
v_gene: TRBV12-5
abundance: many
d_gene: TRBD1
CDR3aa: CASGLPNLPGQNQQFF
CDR3nt: TGTGCTAGTGGTTTGCCAAACCTTCCGGGACAGAATCAGCAGTTCTTC

j_gene: TRBJ2-3
v_gene: TRBV27
abundance: .
d_gene: .
CDR3aa: CASSFPGVADTQYF
CDR3nt: TGTGCCAGCAGTTTTCCGGGGGTGGCAGATACGCAGTATTTT

j_gene: TRBJ2-5
v_gene: TRBV4-1
abundance: many
d_gene: .
CDR3aa: CASSQLVMGLSTQYF
CDR3nt: TGCGCCAGCAGCCAACTAGTAATGGGCCTTTCGACCCAGTACTTC

j_gene: TRBJ1-2
v_gene: TRBV28
abundance: many
d_gene: .
CDR3aa: CASSLSQGYTF
CDR3nt: TGTGCCAGCAGTTTAAGTCAGGGCTACACCTTC

j_gene: TRBJ2-3
v_gene: TRBV6-1
abundance: many
d_gene: .
CDR3aa: CASRQTLSTDTQYF
CDR3nt: TGTGCCAGCAGACAGACACTATCCACAGATACGCAGTATTTT